One and the same sample provided the 20 T cell receptor beta chains below, sequenced in a study of cytomegalovirus exposure and HLA in healthy donors. The PCR contained 60 Vbeta and 13 Jbeta primers. Some clones are missing from TCRdb's copy, which holds only in-frame ones; the method was immunoSEQ multiplex PCR. This table has about 150,000 clones, 60% to 80% appearing once. Sample: PBMCs. Every receptor here comes from a male donor in good health and CMV-seronegative.

Turning to this clone: One end of the junction is discordant with germline, which a read error may explain. Other DNA sequences of this sample code for an identical CDR3. The V call is TRBV9, the J call TRBJ1-6, with D possibly being TRBD1 (6 bases). Germline assignment: CDR1 SGDLS and CDR2 YYNGEE. CDR3 length: 15 amino acids. The CDR3 bases are TGTGCCAGCAGCGATGGGGGACAACTAAATTCCCCCCTCCACTTT. It specifies CASSDGGQLNSPLHF.

The chain has TRBV7-8 and TRBJ2-3, with 13 bases aligning to TRBD2. Germline loops: CDR1 SGHVS, CDR2 FQNEAQ. The CDR3 is 16 amino acids. After removal of 5 bases from V and 3 bases from J, the junction contained 5 bases not matched to a gene. DNA of the CDR3: TGTGCCAGCAGCGACCGGACTAGCGGGAGTACAGATACGCAGTATTTT. Its translation: CASSDRTSGSTDTQYF.

The V and J genes are TRBV5-4 and TRBJ2-3; 13 positions match TRBD2. The CDR3 is made up of 17 amino acids. Germline V gene sequence: CDR1 SGHNT, CDR2 YYREEE (reference sequence). Losses at the gene ends were 2 bases for V and 5 bases for J; bases not matched to a gene: 8. The CDR3 nucleotides read TGTGCCAGCAGCTTTCGGACTAGCGGGGGTTCTGGAGATACGCAGTATTTT. This codes for CASSFRTSGGSGDTQYF.

The chain has TRBV18 and TRBJ1-1; unclear D gene. CDR3 length: 15 residues. Germline CDR1 is KGHSH and CDR2 is LQKENI. Trimming removed 3 bases at V and 3 bases at J, with 14 bases between. The CDR3 protein is CASSPSLSEYTEAFF. The CDR3 DNA is TGTGCCAGCTCACCCTCCTTATCTGAGTACACTGAAGCTTTCTTT.

V usage is TRBV6-1 and J usage is TRBJ1-1; 11 bases agree with TRBD1. The CDR3 spans 16 residues. Germline trimming cut 4 bases from V and 3 bases from J; bases unmatched to any gene: 7. Germline CDR1 is MNHNS and CDR2 is SASEGT. The CDR3 DNA reads as TGTGCCAGCAGTGCACTGGACAGGGGGCGCCACACTGAAGCTTTCTTT. Its translation: CASSALDRGRHTEAFF.

The chain carries TRBV5-6 and TRBJ1-2, with 7 bases matching TRBD1. Germline trimming cut 5 bases from V and 3 bases from J; bases unmatched to any gene: 7. Germline CDR1 reads SGHDT; CDR2 reads YYEEEE. This CDR3 contains 14 residues. This CDR3 is CASSMQGEDYGYTF. The CDR3 nucleotides read TGTGCCAGCAGTATGCAGGGGGAAGACTATGGCTACACCTTC. Supplemented by reference TRBV5-6 and TRBJ1-2, the full variable domain reads DAGVTQSPTHLIKTRGQQVTLRCSPKSGHDTVSWYQQALGQGPQFIFQYYEEEERQRGNFPDRFSGHQFPNYSSELNVNALLLGDSALYLCASSMQGEDYGYTFGSGTRLTVV.

This clone showed up just once. V and J are TRBV5-4 and TRBJ2-7; 9 bases are a match to TRBD1. The J segment lost 5 bases and the V segment lost 4 bases, leaving 7 bases of the junction unmatched. Germline CDR1 SGHNT, CDR2 YYREEE (reference sequence). CDR3 length: 14 amino acids. CDR3 sequence reads: CASSADRGKHEQYF. The CDR3 bases are TGTGCCAGCAGCGCGGACAGGGGAAAGCACGAGCAGTACTTC.

The chain combines TRBV9 with TRBJ1-3, with D perhaps matching TRBD1 (5 bases). Between the trimmed V and J ends, which lost 0 bases and 0 bases, there was a span of 10 bases. Germline V lookup: CDR1 SGDLS, CDR2 YYNGEE. This CDR3 contains 16 residues. The DNA of the CDR3 is TGTGCCAGCAGCGTAGGACAGCCATACTCTGGAAACACCATATATTTT. Encoded protein: CASSVGQPYSGNTIYF.

The J gene is TRBJ2-3, the V gene TRBV2, with D possibly TRBD2 on 6 matching bases. Germline CDR1 reads SNHLY; CDR2 reads FYNNEI. CDR3 size: 14 residues. V was clipped by 8 bases and J by 2 bases, with 14 bases between them. DNA for the CDR3: TGTGCCAGCTGGCGCGGGATCTCCACAGATACGCAGTATTTT. Translating it yields CASWRGISTDTQYF.

This clone appeared once. This chain uses TRBV15 with TRBJ2-7; 8 bases are a match to TRBD1. Germline V gene data show CDR1 as LNHNV and CDR2 as YYDKDF (reference sequence). Trimming took 5 bases from V and 3 from J; bases not matched to a gene: 6. This CDR3 comprises 14 residues. The DNA of the CDR3 is TGTGCCACCAGCGCGTCGGGACAGGTCTACGAGCAGTACTTC. Translated: CATSASGQVYEQYF.

This chain connects TRBV6-5 to TRBJ2-5, with 8 bases identical to TRBD1. The J call is uncertain, as TRBJ2-7 better fits the DNA end. CDR1 and CDR2 (germline): MNHEY, SVGAGI. The CDR3 runs to 15 residues. The CDR3 DNA is TGTGCCAGCAGTTACTCCTGGCAGGGGGCGTACGAGCAGTACTTC. Its translation is CASSYSWQGAYEQYF.

The chain uses TRBV19 and TRBJ2-1, with 7 bases that match TRBD2. The CDR3 is 17 amino acids. Germline V gene sequence: CDR1 LNHDA, CDR2 SQIVND (reference sequence). Trimming removed 4 bases from V and 4 bases from J; junction bases left unmatched: 13. This chain's CDR3 is CASSTSPPAGTYNEQFF. As DNA, the CDR3 is TGTGCCAGTAGTACTTCCCCACCAGCGGGGACTTACAATGAGCAGTTCTTC.

V is TRBV7-3 and J is TRBJ2-1; 10 bases are shared with TRBD1. The junction had 1 base not matched to a gene; V was cut back by 4 bases and J by 7 bases. Germline V gene sequence: CDR1 SGHTA, CDR2 FQGTGA. CDR3 length: 13 amino acids. For the CDR3, the DNA is TGTGCCAGCAGCTCGGGACAGGGGAATGAGCAGTTCTTC. Encoded protein: CASSSGQGNEQFF.

On this clone: The sample carries other DNA sequences with the same CDR3. The chain links TRBV18 to TRBJ1-2; D may be TRBD1 (5 bases). Germline loops: CDR1 KGHSH, CDR2 LQKENI. The CDR3 is made up of 16 amino acids. Trimming shortened V by 3 bases and J by 4 bases, and 18 bases separated the two germline ends. The CDR3 DNA follows: TGTGCCAGCTCACCTAGCTCCAGGGTGGTTGGCTATGGCTACACCTTC. It specifies CASSPSSRVVGYGYTF.

About this clone itself: It is likely a read error, because the conserved phenylalanine at the end of the CDR3 is missing. The gene calls are TRBV7-2 and TRBJ1-2; 7 bases fit TRBD1. This CDR3 is 17 amino acids long. The ends lost 1 base at V and 4 bases at J; junction bases unmatched: 12. Germline V CDR1 and CDR2: SGHTA, FQGNSA. DNA for the CDR3: TGTGCCAGCAGCTTAGGGCCACCCCTGACAGGGAGCTATGGCTACACCTCC. As protein: CASSLGPPLTGSYGYTS.

The sample holds one count of this clone. This chain joins TRBV27 and TRBJ2-3; 8 nucleotides line up with TRBD1. V shed 3 bases and J 5 bases; nucleotides not matched to a gene: 7. Germline-derived CDR1 and CDR2 are MNHEY and SMNVEV (reference sequence). This CDR3 has 15 amino acids. This CDR3 reads CASSFQDREIDTQYF. For the CDR3, the DNA is TGTGCCAGCAGTTTTCAGGACAGGGAAATAGATACGCAGTATTTT.

The chain uses TRBV11-2 and TRBJ1-2, with TRBD1 identical over 7 bases. Germline trimming cut 5 bases from V and 4 bases from J; bases unmatched to any gene: 4. CDR3 length: 13 residues. Germline V CDR1 and CDR2: SGHAT, FQNNGV. The DNA of the CDR3 is TGTGCCAGCAGCCCTGACAGGGTCTATGGCTACACCTTC. As protein: CASSPDRVYGYTF.

A note on this clone: The junction shows a germline mismatch at one end, possibly a read error. This chain links TRBV6-6 with TRBJ2-2; D possibly corresponds to TRBD2 (5 bases). This CDR3 has 15 amino acids. The germline V gene has CDR1 MNHNY and CDR2 SVGAGI (reference sequence). The CDR3 region has the DNA TGTGCCACCAACGGGCCGGGAAAGAACATCGGGGAGCTGTTTTTT. Its translation is CATNGPGKNIGELFF.

V and J are TRBV5-4 and TRBJ1-3, with D maybe TRBD1 (5 bases). The germline V and J ends were trimmed by 5 bases and 1 base, with 10 bases remaining between them. Germline V gives CDR1 SGHNT, CDR2 YYREEE (reference sequence). There are 14 residues in the CDR3. Written as DNA, the CDR3 is TGTGCCAGCAGGCCGGGGGAATCTGGAAACACCATATATTTT. This encodes CASRPGESGNTIYF.

Details on this clone: Other DNA variants within this sample encode the same CDR3. The rearrangement joins TRBV30 to TRBJ1-1; maybe TRBD1 (6 bases). Trimming took 3 bases from V and 4 from J, leaving 9 bases between them. This CDR3 comprises 12 residues. The germline V gene has CDR1 GTSNPN and CDR2 SVGIG (reference sequence). The CDR3 is CAWRGGLTEAFF. Here the CDR3 DNA reads TGTGCCTGGAGGGGGGGGCTCACTGAAGCTTTCTTT.